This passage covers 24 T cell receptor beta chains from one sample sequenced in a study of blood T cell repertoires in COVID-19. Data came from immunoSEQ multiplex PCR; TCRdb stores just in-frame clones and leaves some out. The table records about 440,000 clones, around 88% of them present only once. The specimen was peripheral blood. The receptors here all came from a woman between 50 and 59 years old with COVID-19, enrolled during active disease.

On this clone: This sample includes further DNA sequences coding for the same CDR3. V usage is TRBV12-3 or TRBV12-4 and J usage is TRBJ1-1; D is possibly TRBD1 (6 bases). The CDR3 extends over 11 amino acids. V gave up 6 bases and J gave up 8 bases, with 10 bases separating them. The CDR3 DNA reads TGTGCCAGCAGACGACAGGCCGAAGCTTTCTTT. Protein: CASRRQAEAFF.

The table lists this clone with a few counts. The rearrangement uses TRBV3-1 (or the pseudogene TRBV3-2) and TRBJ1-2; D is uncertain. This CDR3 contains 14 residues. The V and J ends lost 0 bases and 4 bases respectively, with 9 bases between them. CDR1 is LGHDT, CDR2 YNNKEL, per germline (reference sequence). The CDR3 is CASSQEGRSYGYTF. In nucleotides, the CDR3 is TGTGCCAGCAGCCAAGAGGGCAGGTCCTATGGCTACACCTTC.

The CDR3 region has the DNA TGCGCCAGCAGCTCTGAGAGACACAACACTGAAGCTTTCTTT. Amino acids: CASSSERHNTEAFF. The chain combines TRBV5-1 with TRBJ1-1; no clear D gene. CDR3 size: 14 residues. V was cut by 3 bases and J by 2 bases, with 11 bases left in between. Germline lookup yields CDR1 SGHRS and CDR2 YFSETQ.

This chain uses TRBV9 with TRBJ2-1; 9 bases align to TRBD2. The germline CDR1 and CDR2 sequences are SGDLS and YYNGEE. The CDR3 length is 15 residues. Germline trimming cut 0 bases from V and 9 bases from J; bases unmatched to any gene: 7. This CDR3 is CASSVEAGGLSEQFF. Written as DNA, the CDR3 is TGTGCCAGCAGCGTAGAGGCGGGGGGGCTATCTGAGCAGTTCTTC.

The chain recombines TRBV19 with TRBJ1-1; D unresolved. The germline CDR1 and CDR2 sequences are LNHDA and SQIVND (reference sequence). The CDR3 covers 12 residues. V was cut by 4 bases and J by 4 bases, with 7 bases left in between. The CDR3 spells CASSTRLTEAFF. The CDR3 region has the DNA TGTGCCAGTAGTACGCGTCTCACTGAAGCTTTCTTT.

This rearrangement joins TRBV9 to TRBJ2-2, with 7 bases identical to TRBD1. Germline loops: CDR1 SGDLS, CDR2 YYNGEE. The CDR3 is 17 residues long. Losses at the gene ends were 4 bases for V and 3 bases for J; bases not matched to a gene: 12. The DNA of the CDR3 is TGTGCCAGCAGCCCCCCAGAACAGGGGTCTTACACCGGGGAGCTGTTTTTT. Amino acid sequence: CASSPPEQGSYTGELFF.

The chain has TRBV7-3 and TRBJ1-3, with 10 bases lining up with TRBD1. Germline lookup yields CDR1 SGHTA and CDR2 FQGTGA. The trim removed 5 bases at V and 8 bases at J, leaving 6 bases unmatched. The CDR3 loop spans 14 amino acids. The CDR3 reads CASSPRDRGHTIYF. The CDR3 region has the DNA TGTGCCAGCAGCCCCCGGGACAGGGGACACACCATATATTTT.

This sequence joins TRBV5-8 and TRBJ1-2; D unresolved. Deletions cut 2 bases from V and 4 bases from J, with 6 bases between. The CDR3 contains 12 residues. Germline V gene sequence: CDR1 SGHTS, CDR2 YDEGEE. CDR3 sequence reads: CASSFNSYGYTF. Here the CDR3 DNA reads TGTGCCAGCAGCTTCAACAGCTATGGCTACACCTTC.

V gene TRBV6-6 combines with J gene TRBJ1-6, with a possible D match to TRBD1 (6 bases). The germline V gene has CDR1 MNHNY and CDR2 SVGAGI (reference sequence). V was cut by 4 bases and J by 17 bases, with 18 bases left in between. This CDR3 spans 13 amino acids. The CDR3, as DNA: TGTGCCAGCAGTTCATGGGACATTCAAGGGGTCCACTTT. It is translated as CASSSWDIQGVHF.

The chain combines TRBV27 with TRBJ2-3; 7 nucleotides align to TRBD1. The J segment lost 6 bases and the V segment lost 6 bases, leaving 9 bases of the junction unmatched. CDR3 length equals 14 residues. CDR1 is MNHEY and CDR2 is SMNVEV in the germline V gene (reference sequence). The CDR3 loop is CASSPRGGGDTQYF. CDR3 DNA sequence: TGTGCCAGCAGCCCCCGAGGGGGCGGGGATACGCAGTATTTT.

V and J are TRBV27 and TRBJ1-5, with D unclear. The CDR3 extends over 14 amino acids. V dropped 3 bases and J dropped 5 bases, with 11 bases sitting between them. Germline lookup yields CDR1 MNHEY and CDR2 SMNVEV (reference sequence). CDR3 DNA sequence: TGTGCCAGCAGTTTCCATGCAGAAGATCAGCCCCAGCATTTT. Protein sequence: CASSFHAEDQPQHF.

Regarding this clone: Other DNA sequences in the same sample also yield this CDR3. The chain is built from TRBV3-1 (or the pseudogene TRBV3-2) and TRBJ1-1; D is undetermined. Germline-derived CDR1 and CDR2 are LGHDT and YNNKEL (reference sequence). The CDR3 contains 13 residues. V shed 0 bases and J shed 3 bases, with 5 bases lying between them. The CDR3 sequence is CASSQDRDTEAFF. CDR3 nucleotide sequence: TGTGCCAGCAGCCAAGACCGAGACACTGAAGCTTTCTTT.

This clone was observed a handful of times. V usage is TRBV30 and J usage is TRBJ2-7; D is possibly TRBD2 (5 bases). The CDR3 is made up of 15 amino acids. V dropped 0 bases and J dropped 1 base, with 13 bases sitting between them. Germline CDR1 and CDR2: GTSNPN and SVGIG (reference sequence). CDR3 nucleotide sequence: TGTGCCTGGAGTGTAGGTCCCGGGGTTTCCTACGAGCAGTACTTC. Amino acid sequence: CAWSVGPGVSYEQYF.

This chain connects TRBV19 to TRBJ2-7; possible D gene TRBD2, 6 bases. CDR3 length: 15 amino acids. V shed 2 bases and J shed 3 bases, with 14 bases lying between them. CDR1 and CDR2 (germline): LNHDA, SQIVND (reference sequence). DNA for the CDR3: TGTGCCAGTAGTATACGATGGGCGGGGCTCTACGAGCAGTACTTC. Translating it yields CASSIRWAGLYEQYF.

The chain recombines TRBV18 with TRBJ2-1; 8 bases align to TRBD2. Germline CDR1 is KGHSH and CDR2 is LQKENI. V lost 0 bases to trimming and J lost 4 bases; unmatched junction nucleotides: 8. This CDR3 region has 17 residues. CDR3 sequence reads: CASSPPVSSGLYNEQFF. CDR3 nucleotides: TGTGCCAGCTCACCACCGGTGTCTAGCGGGCTGTACAATGAGCAGTTCTTC. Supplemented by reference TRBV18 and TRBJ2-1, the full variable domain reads NAGVMQNPRHLVRRRGQEARLRCSPMKGHSHVYWYRQLPEEGLKFMVYLQKENIIDESGMPKERFSAEFPKEGPSILRIQQVVRGDSAAYFCASSPPVSSGLYNEQFFGPGTRLTVL.

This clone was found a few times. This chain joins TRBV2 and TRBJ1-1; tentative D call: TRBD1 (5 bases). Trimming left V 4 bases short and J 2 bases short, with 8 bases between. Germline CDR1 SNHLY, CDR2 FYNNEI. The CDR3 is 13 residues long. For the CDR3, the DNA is TGTGCCAGCAGTGGACAGCCTAACACTGAAGCTTTCTTT. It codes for CASSGQPNTEAFF.

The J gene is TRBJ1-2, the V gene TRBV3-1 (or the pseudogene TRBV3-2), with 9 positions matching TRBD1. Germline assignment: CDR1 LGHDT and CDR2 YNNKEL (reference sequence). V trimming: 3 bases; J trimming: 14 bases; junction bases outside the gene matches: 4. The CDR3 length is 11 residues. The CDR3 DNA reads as TGTGCCAGCAGCCAGAGGGACAGGGTAACCTTC. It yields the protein CASSQRDRVTF.

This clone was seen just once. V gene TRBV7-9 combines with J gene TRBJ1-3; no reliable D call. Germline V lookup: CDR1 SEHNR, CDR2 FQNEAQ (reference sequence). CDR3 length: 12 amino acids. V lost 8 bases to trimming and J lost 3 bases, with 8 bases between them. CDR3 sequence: CASPGIGNTIYF. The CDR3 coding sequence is TGTGCCAGCCCGGGAATTGGAAACACCATATATTTT.

CDR3 sequence (DNA): TGTGCCAGTAGTATTTGGACAGGGGGAACCGGGGAGCTGTTTTTT. Protein sequence: CASSIWTGGTGELFF. The V gene is TRBV19, the J gene TRBJ2-2; the match to TRBD1 covers 10 bases. CDR1 is LNHDA and CDR2 is SQIVND in the germline V gene (reference sequence). V lost 3 bases, J lost 5 bases, and 3 bases stayed unmatched. The CDR3 is 15 amino acids.

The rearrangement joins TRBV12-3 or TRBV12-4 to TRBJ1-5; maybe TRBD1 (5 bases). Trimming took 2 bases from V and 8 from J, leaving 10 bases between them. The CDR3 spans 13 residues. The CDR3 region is CASSLRGGEPQHF. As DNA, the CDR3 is TGTGCCAGCAGTTTAAGGGGCGGGGAGCCCCAGCATTTT.

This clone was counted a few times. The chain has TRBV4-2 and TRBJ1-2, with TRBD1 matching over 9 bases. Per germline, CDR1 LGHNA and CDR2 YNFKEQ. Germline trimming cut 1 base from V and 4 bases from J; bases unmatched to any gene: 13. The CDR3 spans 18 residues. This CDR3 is CASSQVIVRDRDFYGYTF. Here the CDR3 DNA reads TGTGCCAGCAGCCAAGTTATTGTTCGGGACAGGGATTTCTATGGCTACACCTTC.

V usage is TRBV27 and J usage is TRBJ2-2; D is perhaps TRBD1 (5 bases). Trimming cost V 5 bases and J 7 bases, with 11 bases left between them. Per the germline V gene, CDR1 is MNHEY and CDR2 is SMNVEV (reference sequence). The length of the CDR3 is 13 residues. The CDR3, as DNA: TGTGCCAGCAGTACCAGGGTCCACGGGGAGCTGTTTTTT. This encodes CASSTRVHGELFF.

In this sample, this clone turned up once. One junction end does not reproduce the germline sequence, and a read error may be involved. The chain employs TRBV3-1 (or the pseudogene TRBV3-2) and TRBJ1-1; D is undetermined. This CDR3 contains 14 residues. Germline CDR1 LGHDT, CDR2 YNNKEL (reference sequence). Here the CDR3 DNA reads TGTGCCAGCAGCCAGCAGGTGATGAACGCTGAAGCTTTCTTT. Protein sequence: CASSQQVMNAEAFF.

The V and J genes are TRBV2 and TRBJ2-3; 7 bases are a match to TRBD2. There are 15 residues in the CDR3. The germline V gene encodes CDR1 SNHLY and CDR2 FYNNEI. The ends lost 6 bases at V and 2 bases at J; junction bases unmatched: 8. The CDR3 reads CASSPGTTVTDTQYF. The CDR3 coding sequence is TGTGCCAGCAGCCCCGGGACTACCGTCACAGATACGCAGTATTTT.